This TCR beta chain was captured in a study of T-cell reconstitution after alpha-beta-depleted transplantation in children. Points from the study as a whole: There were reportedly several hundred expanded graft clones from which alpha-beta T cells came about two months after transplant. Diversity and T-cell counts at one year after transplant derived mostly from new T cells.

This CDR3 has 16 residues. V lost 1 base and J 6 bases, leaving 13 bases between the germline ends. This clonotype has ten or more counts. What it recognizes is unknown. A TCRbeta library incorporating unique molecular identifiers was prepared. TCRdb called the PCR reads again in MiXCR, with one record for every CDR3 protein. The sample consists of over 15,000 distinct CDR3 sequences, around 7.7% of them appearing once. The material sequenced was PBMCs, mostly from graft donor cells, taken 60 days after TCRalphabeta/CD19-depleted stem cell transplant. This TCR came from a boy under two years old who had a stem cell transplant for Wiskott-Aldrich syndrome, so the T cells may come from the graft donor. V gene TRBV12-3 or TRBV12-4 combines with J gene TRBJ1-6; D may be TRBD1 (6 bases). CDR3 in DNA: TGTGCCAGCAGTTTAGGGACAGCCTCCACTAATTCACCCCTCCACTTT. This codes for CASSLGTASTNSPLHF.